The rows below give T cell receptor beta chains drawn from one sample of a study of Tregs in tolerant kidney transplant recipients. Repertoires were generated with immunoSEQ multiplex PCR, while TCRdb's copy carries only in-frame clones and drops some. The sample lists some 250,000 clones, about 86% occurring once. The specimen sequenced was CD4+ T cells from blood. These receptors all stem from a human donor in good health. The conserved cysteine and the conserved F or W are not part of the CDR3 here.

V gene	J gene	CDR3 protein
TRBV4-1	TRBJ2-7	ASSQPPSGLPYEQY
TRBV6-5	TRBJ1-2	ASSYSGQGPIGYT
TRBV18	TRBJ2-7	ASSRSGSLYEQY
TRBV6-6	TRBJ2-5	ASMRTQQGTQY
TRBV30	TRBJ2-3	AWSVGPGTDTQY
TRBV5-4	TRBJ2-1	ASSLTANEQF
TRBV15	TRBJ2-7	ATSRGDFYEQY
TRBV5-1	TRBJ2-2	ASSLERGGVTGELF
TRBV7-8	TRBJ1-6	ASSPYRMGNNSPLH
TRBV11-2	TRBJ1-4	ASSQGGAFEKLF
TRBV7-9	TRBJ1-1	ASSPQEGTEAF
TRBV15	TRBJ1-1	ATSRGEGFDTEAF
TRBV27	TRBJ1-2	ASSSGGRGGGYT
TRBV5-4	TRBJ1-1	ASSSDGQGHTEAF
TRBV7-3	TRBJ2-3	ASSLTADYTQY
TRBV6-5	TRBJ1-1	ASSYYRELTEAF
TRBV6-1	TRBJ1-4	ASSSGGPGEKLF
TRBV5-1	TRBJ1-4	ASRNGIPGGEKLF
TRBV27	TRBJ1-4	ASSFSISNEKLF
TRBV6-5	TRBJ2-2	ASSYGRISNTGELF
TRBV5-1	TRBJ1-2	ASSTGAFYGYT
TRBV29-1	TRBJ1-2	SVDTLTGLGYT
TRBV6-6	TRBJ1-2	ASRQGAVGGYT
TRBV5-1	TRBJ1-6	ASSTLGGNSPLH